This entry lists 8 T cell receptor beta chains sequenced from one sample in a study of T cell responses to AZD1222 COVID-19 vaccine. The data were produced by immunoSEQ multiplex PCR, yet TCRdb's version contains in-frame clones alone and is incomplete. The table records roughly 180,000 clones, about nine tenths of them present only once. The material was peripheral blood, obtained 28 days after the second AZD1222 dose. The receptors here all came from an adult who received the AZD1222 COVID-19 vaccine.

The J gene is TRBJ2-1, the V gene TRBV27, with D perhaps matching TRBD2 (5 bases). V lost 2 bases and J lost 9, with 11 bases in between. Germline V CDR1 and CDR2: MNHEY, SMNVEV (reference sequence). CDR3 size: 13 residues. The CDR3 DNA reads TGTGCCAGCAGTTTAGGACTGGTAGGTGAGCAGTTCTTC. Translating gives CASSLGLVGEQFF.

The chain links TRBV5-1 to TRBJ2-2; D remains ambiguous. Germline lookup yields CDR1 SGHRS and CDR2 YFSETQ. V lost 5 bases to trimming and J lost 5 bases, with 13 bases between them. This CDR3 is 14 amino acids long. CDR3 region: CASRIELVTGELFF. For the CDR3, the DNA is TGCGCCAGCAGAATCGAGTTGGTGACCGGGGAGCTGTTTTTT.

The CDR3 here is CASSLRTGDTGELFF. CDR3 bases: TGCGCCAGCAGCCTCAGGACAGGGGACACCGGGGAGCTGTTTTTT. The chain joins TRBV5-1 to TRBJ2-2, with 9 bases that match TRBD1. The CDR3 totals 15 residues. V dropped 4 bases and J dropped 3; count of bases not matched to a gene: 4. The germline CDR1 and CDR2 sequences are SGHRS and YFSETQ.

V gene TRBV5-1 combines with J gene TRBJ1-6; 10 nucleotides line up with TRBD1. V gave up 4 bases and J gave up 10 bases; unmatched junction bases: 8. The germline V gene has CDR1 SGHRS and CDR2 YFSETQ. CDR3 length equals 15 residues. CDR3 protein: CASSTGQGPNSPLHF. Here the CDR3 DNA reads TGCGCCAGCAGCACGGGACAGGGGCCTAACTCACCCCTCCACTTT.

The V gene is TRBV27, the J gene TRBJ2-2; 8 positions agree with TRBD2. This CDR3 has 17 amino acids. Germline lookup yields CDR1 MNHEY and CDR2 SMNVEV (reference sequence). V lost 8 bases, J lost 0 bases, and 11 bases stayed unmatched. The CDR3 DNA is TGTGCCAGCGGGGCGTGGCTAGCGGGTCCGAACACCGGGGAGCTGTTTTTT. It is translated as CASGAWLAGPNTGELFF.

This clone was recorded once. The chain couples TRBV6-2 or TRBV6-3 to TRBJ2-7; a weak D match, TRBD2 (6 bases). Looked up from germline, CDR1 is MNHEY and CDR2 is SVGEGT. This CDR3 region has 18 residues. Trimming shortened V by 5 bases and J by 3 bases, and 26 bases separated the two germline ends. The CDR3 DNA is TGTGCCAGCAGTCTTACCGCGGTAGGGAGGACCCCCCTCTACGAGCAGTACTTC. Its protein product is CASSLTAVGRTPLYEQYF.

The J gene is TRBJ1-2, the V gene TRBV18; no definite D call. The CDR3 runs to 15 residues. The ends were cut back, 1 base at V and 4 bases at J, with 13 bases in the middle. CDR1 is KGHSH, CDR2 LQKENI, per germline. CDR3 sequence reads: CASSPLREGGYGYTF. The CDR3 nucleotides are TGTGCCAGCTCACCACTGCGCGAGGGAGGCTATGGCTACACCTTC. The whole variable domain, remainder taken from reference TRBV18 and TRBJ1-2, is NAGVMQNPRHLVRRRGQEARLRCSPMKGHSHVYWYRQLPEEGLKFMVYLQKENIIDESGMPKERFSAEFPKEGPSILRIQQVVRGDSAAYFCASSPLREGGYGYTFGSGTRLTVV.

The rearrangement uses TRBV18 and TRBJ1-5, with 7 nucleotides matching TRBD1. This CDR3 region has 14 residues. Trimming removed 6 bases from V and 6 bases from J; junction bases left unmatched: 8. CDR1 KGHSH and CDR2 LQKENI come from the germline V gene. CDR3 in amino acids: CASSPGQDPQPQHF. In DNA form, the CDR3 reads TGTGCCAGCTCGCCCGGACAGGACCCTCAGCCCCAGCATTTT.